This T cell receptor (beta chain) was sequenced during a study of blood T cell repertoires in COVID-19. Study background: Some COVID-19 samples were acute and others convalescent; all came from the United States, Italy and Spain. Sources were T cells, B-cell-depleted T cells, or PBMCs; the material itself was cDNA or gDNA.

Study processing details: For nucleated cells, counts were estimated from reference gene primer amplification. The protocol was immunoSEQ multiplex PCR, while the TCRdb copy is restricted to in-frame clones and leaves out a portion. V, J and clone size reflect that table, while D and trimming were determined from the DNA. In the table there are about 62,000 clones, about nine tenths of which are singletons. The CDR3 has 14 amino acids. Germline V gene sequence: CDR1 SGHRS, CDR2 YFSETQ. J was trimmed by 7 bases and V by 6 bases; bases with no gene match: 11. Only one count was recorded for this clone. The gene calls are TRBV5-1 and TRBJ2-7; the match to TRBD2 covers 9 bases. The clonotype comes from a woman over 75 with acute or convalescent COVID-19. The sequenced sample was peripheral blood. CDR3 sequence: CASTSGTSSGEQYF. Here the CDR3 DNA reads TGCGCCAGCACCTCCGGGACTAGCTCGGGGGAGCAGTACTTC.